Listed below are T cell receptor beta chains from one sample, sequenced in a study of blood T cell repertoires in COVID-19. Using immunoSEQ multiplex PCR, the repertoire was profiled, and TCRdb retains in-frame clones only, with some absent. The sample shows around 170,000 clones, around 87% of them seen only once. The source material was peripheral blood. These receptor sequences come from a woman in her 30s with active or convalescent COVID-19. Each CDR3 is given with its conserved first and last residue. A D gene is named only where the DNA matches it firmly.

V gene: TRBV10-2
CDR3 length: 15
J gene: TRBJ1-5
D gene: NA
CDR3 protein: CATGTGNRAFEPQHF
CDR3 DNA: TGCGCCACCGGGACCGGGAACAGGGCGTTTGAGCCCCAGCATTTT

V gene: TRBV6-2/TRBV6-3
CDR3 length: 15
J gene: TRBJ2-1
D gene: TRBD2
CDR3 protein: CASSYSAGVGNEQFF
CDR3 DNA: TGTGCCAGCAGTTATTCAGCGGGAGTGGGCAATGAGCAGTTCTTC

V gene: TRBV4-1
CDR3 length: 13
J gene: TRBJ1-1
D gene: NA
CDR3 protein: CASSQDRTPEAFF
CDR3 DNA: TGCGCCAGCAGCCAAGATCGGACACCTGAAGCTTTCTTT

V gene: TRBV12-3/TRBV12-4
CDR3 length: 13
J gene: TRBJ1-6
D gene: NA
CDR3 protein: CASSGLLNSPLHF
CDR3 DNA: TGTGCCAGCAGTGGGCTGTTGAATTCACCCCTCCACTTT

V gene: TRBV29-1
CDR3 length: 12
J gene: TRBJ2-3
D gene: NA
CDR3 protein: CSVQTGTDTQYF
CDR3 DNA: TGCAGCGTTCAAACAGGCACAGATACGCAGTATTTT

V gene: TRBV29-1
CDR3 length: 11
J gene: TRBJ1-1
D gene: NA
CDR3 protein: CSVAQGTEAFF
CDR3 DNA: TGCAGCGTTGCACAGGGCACTGAAGCTTTCTTT

V gene: TRBV28
CDR3 length: 15
J gene: TRBJ2-7
D gene: NA
CDR3 protein: CASSFRLTGAYEQYF
CDR3 DNA: TGTGCCAGCAGTTTTAGGTTAACGGGGGCCTACGAGCAGTACTTC

V gene: TRBV11-2
CDR3 length: 19
J gene: TRBJ2-7
D gene: TRBD2
CDR3 protein: CASSLRLAGVSLDLYEQYF
CDR3 DNA: TGTGCCAGCAGCTTACGACTAGCGGGAGTTTCCCTTGACCTCTACGAGCAGTACTTC

V gene: TRBV12-5
CDR3 length: 15
J gene: TRBJ2-2
D gene: TRBD1
CDR3 protein: CASGLQSGGTGELFF
CDR3 DNA: TGTGCTAGTGGTTTGCAATCAGGGGGCACCGGGGAGCTGTTTTTT

V gene: TRBV28
CDR3 length: 11
J gene: TRBJ1-1
D gene: NA
CDR3 protein: CASSLEGEAFF
CDR3 DNA: TGTGCCAGCAGTTTGGAGGGAGAAGCTTTCTTT

V gene: TRBV12-3/TRBV12-4
CDR3 length: 12
J gene: TRBJ1-1
D gene: NA
CDR3 protein: CASSVPNTEAFF
CDR3 DNA: TGTGCCAGCAGTGTCCCAAACACTGAAGCTTTCTTT

V gene: TRBV19
CDR3 length: 17
J gene: TRBJ2-3
D gene: TRBD2
CDR3 protein: CASSIASGGALTDTQYF
CDR3 DNA: TGTGCCAGTAGTATCGCTAGCGGGGGGGCCCTCACAGATACGCAGTATTTT

V gene: TRBV7-8
CDR3 length: 15
J gene: TRBJ1-6
D gene: NA
CDR3 protein: CASSSGLLGDSPLHF
CDR3 DNA: TGTGCCAGCAGCTCGGGCCTACTAGGCGATTCACCCCTCCACTTT

V gene: TRBV6-5
CDR3 length: 12
J gene: TRBJ1-1
D gene: NA
CDR3 protein: CASRAVNTEAFF
CDR3 DNA: TGTGCCAGCAGGGCGGTGAACACTGAAGCTTTCTTT

V gene: TRBV5-1
CDR3 length: 15
J gene: TRBJ2-2
D gene: TRBD1
CDR3 protein: CASSFQGVGTGELFF
CDR3 DNA: TGCGCCAGCAGCTTTCAGGGGGTCGGCACCGGGGAGCTGTTTTTT

V gene: TRBV3-1/TRBV3-2
CDR3 length: 18
J gene: TRBJ1-1
D gene: TRBD1
CDR3 protein: CASSRFPLGQGGVTEAFF
CDR3 DNA: TGTGCCAGCAGCCGTTTCCCACTGGGACAGGGTGGTGTCACTGAAGCTTTCTTT

V gene: TRBV27
CDR3 length: 18
J gene: TRBJ2-3
D gene: NA
CDR3 protein: CASSPRSERKTSTDTQYF
CDR3 DNA: TGTGCCAGCAGTCCCCGGAGCGAGCGGAAGACGAGCACAGATACGCAGTATTTT

V gene: TRBV5-8
CDR3 length: 15
J gene: TRBJ2-3
D gene: NA
CDR3 protein: CASSLSGQSTDTQYF
CDR3 DNA: TGTGCCAGCAGCTTGTCGGGACAAAGCACAGATACGCAGTATTTT

V gene: TRBV5-8
CDR3 length: 13
J gene: TRBJ2-2
D gene: NA
CDR3 protein: CASSFRNTGELFF
CDR3 DNA: TGTGCCAGCAGCTTCAGAAACACCGGGGAGCTGTTTTTT

V gene: TRBV11-3
CDR3 length: 13
J gene: TRBJ2-2
D gene: NA
CDR3 protein: CASSLGGPGELFF
CDR3 DNA: TGTGCCAGCAGCTTAGGCGGGCCCGGGGAGCTGTTTTTT

V gene: TRBV7-2
CDR3 length: 13
J gene: TRBJ2-1
D gene: NA
CDR3 protein: CASSFIQGVEQFF
CDR3 DNA: TGTGCCAGCAGCTTCATACAGGGAGTCGAGCAGTTCTTC

V gene: TRBV15
CDR3 length: 14
J gene: TRBJ1-2
D gene: NA
CDR3 protein: CATSRDRFRSGYTF
CDR3 DNA: TGTGCCACCAGCAGAGACCGGTTTCGGAGTGGCTACACCTTC

V gene: TRBV25-1
CDR3 length: 14
J gene: TRBJ1-1
D gene: NA
CDR3 protein: CASTAPWGTGLAFF
CDR3 DNA: TGTGCCAGCACCGCGCCTTGGGGGACTGGCTTAGCTTTCTTT

V gene: TRBV27
CDR3 length: 16
J gene: TRBJ2-1
D gene: TRBD2
CDR3 protein: CASSFRSGIGGNEQFF
CDR3 DNA: TGTGCCAGCAGTTTCCGGAGCGGGATCGGGGGCAATGAGCAGTTCTTC

V gene: TRBV27
CDR3 length: 18
J gene: TRBJ2-1
D gene: TRBD2
CDR3 protein: CASKVGVPRSGRGNEQFF
CDR3 DNA: TGTGCCAGCAAGGTGGGGGTGCCGCGTAGCGGGAGAGGGAATGAGCAGTTCTTC

V gene: TRBV30
CDR3 length: 15
J gene: TRBJ2-3
D gene: TRBD1
CDR3 protein: CAWNRGGPHTDTQYF
CDR3 DNA: TGTGCCTGGAACAGGGGTGGACCCCACACAGATACGCAGTATTTT

V gene: TRBV3-1/TRBV3-2
CDR3 length: 14
J gene: TRBJ1-2
D gene: NA
CDR3 protein: CASSQLVGHWGYTF
CDR3 DNA: TGTGCCAGCAGCCAATTAGTGGGACATTGGGGCTACACCTTC

V gene: TRBV5-1
CDR3 length: 15
J gene: TRBJ2-5
D gene: TRBD1
CDR3 protein: CASSSTLTGGETQYF
CDR3 DNA: TGCGCCAGCAGCTCCACACTCACAGGGGGAGAGACCCAGTACTTC

V gene: TRBV4-1
CDR3 length: 15
J gene: TRBJ2-7
D gene: TRBD1
CDR3 protein: CASSQDGTATYEQYF
CDR3 DNA: TGCGCCAGCAGCCAAGATGGGACAGCTACCTACGAGCAGTACTTC

V gene: TRBV24-1
CDR3 length: 14
J gene: TRBJ1-1
D gene: NA
CDR3 protein: CATSAGTGDTEAFF
CDR3 DNA: TGTGCCACCAGTGCGGGAACGGGGGACACTGAAGCTTTCTTT

V gene: TRBV11-3
CDR3 length: 15
J gene: TRBJ2-2
D gene: TRBD2
CDR3 protein: CASSLELAGDGELFF
CDR3 DNA: TGTGCCAGCAGCTTAGAGCTAGCGGGAGACGGGGAGCTGTTTTTT